A selection of T cell receptor beta chains follows, all from one sample in a study of blood T cells in healthy people across ages. MiXCR, applied by TCRdb to the 5' RACE reads, yields one record per CDR3 protein. Of some 760,000 distinct CDR3 sequences listed, roughly 25% were seen once; the top ten hold 9.4%. These data were also reused for a study on T cells of mothers and their children.

The material sequenced was blood. The receptors come from a boy between 10 and 17 years old in good health. Each CDR3 is given with its conserved first and last residue. D genes are given only for firm matches. For some rows the clone size is stated as once, few or many, or as a class when expanded; others skip it.

clone size,D gene,V gene,J gene,CDR3 protein,CDR3 DNA
few,TRBD1,TRBV3-1,TRBJ2-7,CASSQVGTGAHEQYF,TGTGCCAGCAGCCAAGTCGGGACAGGTGCCCACGAGCAGTACTTC
few,NA,TRBV4-2,TRBJ2-3,CASSQGRGPGADTQYF,TGTGCCAGCAGCCAAGGCCGAGGGCCCGGGGCCGATACGCAGTATTTT
NA,TRBD1,TRBV6-1,TRBJ2-1,CASTIRRAGGRSGEQFF,TGTGCCAGCACCATCAGGAGGGCAGGGGGCCGTTCGGGTGAGCAGTTCTTC
few,TRBD1,TRBV12-3/TRBV12-4,TRBJ1-5,CASRPQGVSQPQHF,TGTGCCAGCAGACCCCAGGGGGTAAGTCAGCCCCAGCATTTT
NA,NA,TRBV5-1,TRBJ2-1,CASSLEPDPSSYNEQFF,TGCGCCAGCAGCTTGGAGCCAGACCCAAGCTCCTACAATGAGCAGTTCTTC
once,NA,TRBV7-2,TRBJ2-5,CASRSTGAFETQYF,TGTGCCAGCAGATCAACGGGGGCATTTGAGACCCAGTACTTC
NA,NA,TRBV2,TRBJ2-5,CASSEVSGGQMETQYF,TGTGCCAGCAGTGAAGTTTCGGGGGGCCAAATGGAGACCCAGTACTTC
few,TRBD2,TRBV18,TRBJ2-1,CASSPGVLTSGNYEQFF,TGTGCCAGCTCACCGGGGGTTTTGACTAGCGGTAACTATGAGCAGTTCTTC
NA,NA,TRBV6-2/TRBV6-3,TRBJ2-5,CASSYAWSATQYF,TGTGCCAGCAGTTACGCGTGGTCGGCGACCCAGTACTTC
few,NA,TRBV7-8,TRBJ1-4,CASSLWGSANEKLFF,TGTGCCAGCAGCCTATGGGGCAGTGCTAATGAAAAACTGTTTTTT
NA,NA,TRBV3-1,TRBJ2-2,CASSQLEYTGELFF,TGTGCCAGCAGCCAATTGGAGTACACCGGGGAGCTGTTTTTT
many,TRBD2,TRBV29-1,TRBJ2-5,CSVDDASGIQETQYF,TGCAGCGTTGATGATGCTAGCGGGATCCAAGAGACCCAGTACTTC
NA,NA,TRBV4-2,TRBJ2-1,CASSQDPINEQFF,TGTGCCAGCAGCCAAGACCCCATCAATGAGCAGTTCTTC
NA,NA,TRBV7-9,TRBJ1-1,CASSPDSLGMNTEAFF,TGTGCCAGCAGCCCAGACAGCTTAGGAATGAACACTGAAGCTTTCTTT
few,NA,TRBV7-9,TRBJ2-5,CASSFDGQTQYF,TGTGCCAGCAGTTTTGATGGGCAGACCCAGTACTTC
NA,TRBD1,TRBV7-2,TRBJ2-2,CASSLWGQGFGELFF,TGTGCCAGCAGCTTATGGGGACAGGGGTTCGGGGAGCTGTTTTTT
NA,TRBD2,TRBV28,TRBJ2-7,CASIPGLAGSYEQYF,TGTGCCAGCATTCCCGGACTAGCGGGATCCTACGAGCAGTACTTC
NA,TRBD2,TRBV5-1,TRBJ2-5,CASSFGLGTNEETQYF,TGCGCCAGCAGCTTTGGCCTCGGGACTAACGAAGAGACCCAGTACTTC
NA,NA,TRBV13,TRBJ1-2,CASSLLQTLEGYTF,TGTGCCAGCAGCTTATTACAGACCCTTGAGGGCTACACCTTC
NA,TRBD1,TRBV28,TRBJ1-3,CASSYLRGRGNTIYF,TGTGCCAGCAGTTACCTCAGGGGGCGAGGAAACACCATATATTTT
NA,NA,TRBV20-1,TRBJ2-7,CSARRQGTYEQYF,TGCAGTGCTAGACGTCAGGGAACCTACGAGCAGTACTTC
few,TRBD1,TRBV12-3/TRBV12-4,TRBJ2-7,CASSPAGGVNEQYF,TGTGCCAGCAGTCCGGCAGGGGGCGTCAACGAGCAGTACTTC
few,NA,TRBV3-1,TRBJ2-7,CASSQTQVAYEQYF,TGTGCCAGCAGCCAAACACAGGTCGCCTACGAGCAGTACTTC
NA,NA,TRBV11-3,TRBJ1-2,CASSSTTGHNYGYTF,TGTGCCAGCAGCTCCACGACAGGACACAACTATGGCTACACCTTC
once,NA,TRBV23-1,TRBJ2-7,CASSQSPPISEQYF,TGCGCCAGCAGTCAATCGCCTCCCATAAGCGAGCAGTACTTC
few,NA,TRBV4-2,TRBJ2-2,CASSHSTAQPLAGELFF,TGTGCCAGCAGCCACTCCACGGCACAGCCCTTGGCCGGGGAGCTGTTTTTT
NA,TRBD1,TRBV6-6,TRBJ2-7,CASSQFTGVHEQYF,TGTGCCAGCAGCCAATTTACAGGGGTCCACGAGCAGTACTTC
NA,TRBD1,TRBV20-1,TRBJ2-5,CGARDFRTGGREETQYF,TGCGGTGCTAGAGATTTTAGGACAGGGGGGAGAGAAGAGACCCAGTACTTC
NA,NA,TRBV12-3/TRBV12-4,TRBJ2-1,CASSFGTPLEKQFF,TGTGCCAGCAGTTTTGGAACTCCACTGGAGAAGCAGTTCTTC
NA,NA,TRBV18,TRBJ2-5,CASSPLTAYQETQYF,TGTGCCAGCTCACCGCTGACAGCCTACCAAGAGACCCAGTACTTC
NA,NA,TRBV28,TRBJ2-1,CASTPGLELIF,TGTGCCAGCACCCCAGGCCTCGAGTTGATCTTC
NA,TRBD2,TRBV20-1,TRBJ2-1,CSASRVGGSSYNEQFF,TGCAGTGCTAGTCGGGTGGGCGGGAGCTCCTACAATGAGCAGTTCTTC
NA,NA,TRBV7-2,TRBJ2-5,CASSSETGLETQYF,TGTGCCAGCAGCTCAGAAACAGGGCTAGAGACCCAGTACTTC
few,NA,TRBV11-2,TRBJ2-7,CASSLVATYEQYF,TGTGCCAGCAGCTTAGTGGCCACCTACGAGCAGTACTTC
few,NA,TRBV7-9,TRBJ1-1,CASSPFRGRGNTEAFF,TGTGCCAGCAGCCCCTTCCGGGGACGGGGAAACACTGAAGCTTTCTTT
NA,TRBD2,TRBV7-9,TRBJ2-5,CTAGLAGGFAGETQYF,TGTACCGCAGGGCTAGCGGGAGGATTTGCCGGAGAGACCCAGTACTTC
few,TRBD1,TRBV4-3,TRBJ2-1,CASSQGGTASYNEQFF,TGCGCCAGCAGCCAAGGGGGGACAGCTTCCTACAATGAGCAGTTCTTC
NA,NA,TRBV29-1,TRBJ2-7,CSVVVVRSYEQYF,TGCAGCGTTGTAGTCGTCAGGAGCTACGAGCAGTACTTC
many,NA,TRBV4-3,TRBJ2-5,CASSQDKGHGKTQYF,TGCGCCAGCAGCCAAGATAAGGGACACGGAAAGACCCAGTACTTC
NA,NA,TRBV7-2,TRBJ2-5,CASGERQETQYF,TGTGCCAGTGGGGAGAGACAAGAGACCCAGTACTTC
NA,NA,TRBV11-3,TRBJ2-5,CASSLDRIRGAQETQYF,TGTGCCAGCAGCTTAGATCGAATCCGGGGGGCACAAGAGACCCAGTACTTC
NA,NA,TRBV6-2/TRBV6-3,TRBJ2-3,CASSYDPAGYTDTQYF,TGTGCCAGCAGTTATGATCCAGCGGGTTACACAGATACGCAGTATTTT
NA,TRBD1,TRBV6-2/TRBV6-3,TRBJ2-1,CASSLADRDCGNEQFF,TGTGCCAGCAGTCTCGCGGACAGGGACTGTGGGAATGAGCAGTTCTTC
NA,TRBD1,TRBV4-3,TRBJ2-7,CASSQGTGSTYEQYF,TGCGCCAGCAGCCAAGGGACAGGGTCGACCTACGAGCAGTACTTC
few,NA,TRBV20-1,TRBJ2-5,CSAILIKGETQYF,TGCAGTGCCATCCTAATAAAAGGGGAGACCCAGTACTTC
NA,TRBD1,TRBV20-1,TRBJ1-6,CSALSTGASPLHF,TGCAGTGCTTTATCAACAGGGGCCTCACCCCTCCACTTT
NA,NA,TRBV7-6,TRBJ2-1,CASSPRGVEQFF,TGTGCCAGCAGTCCACGTGGTGTTGAGCAGTTCTTC
NA,TRBD1,TRBV11-1,TRBJ2-5,CASSWTGRRETQYF,TGTGCCAGCAGCTGGACAGGGAGGCGAGAGACCCAGTACTTC
NA,TRBD1,TRBV29-1,TRBJ1-2,CSVGTGYYGYTF,TGCAGCGTTGGGACAGGGTACTATGGCTACACCTTC
NA,NA,TRBV3-1,TRBJ2-5,CASSQEPPVGETQYF,TGTGCCAGCAGCCAAGAGCCCCCGGTAGGAGAGACCCAGTACTTC